One and the same sample provided the 28 T cell receptor beta chains below, sequenced in a study of T cell responses to AZD1222 COVID-19 vaccine. Libraries were prepared by immunoSEQ multiplex PCR; TCRdb keeps only in-frame clonotypes and omits some of them. The data show some 150,000 clones, around nine tenths seen once. Sequenced here: peripheral blood, sampled 28 days after the second AZD1222 dose. Receptors originate from an adult who received the AZD1222 COVID-19 vaccine.

The V and J genes are TRBV19 and TRBJ2-1; TRBD2 aligns across 15 bases. After removal of 8 bases from V and 9 bases from J, the junction contained 8 bases not matched to a gene. The CDR3 has 15 residues. In germline, CDR1 is LNHDA, CDR2 SQIVND (reference sequence). CDR3 loop: CASGGRTSGRGEQFF. Written as DNA, the CDR3 is TGTGCCAGTGGGGGGAGGACTAGCGGGAGGGGTGAGCAGTTCTTC.

The chain recombines TRBV4-1 with TRBJ2-5; D remains unclear. The CDR3 contains 14 residues. V was clipped by 5 bases and J by 4 bases, with 14 bases between them. CDR1 is MGHRA, CDR2 YSYEKL, per germline. The CDR3 sequence: CASSGTVVRETQYF. CDR3 in DNA: TGCGCCAGCAGCGGTACGGTGGTGAGAGAGACCCAGTACTTC.

This clone was found once. The V call is TRBV13, the J call TRBJ1-2; D is ambiguous. Germline V CDR1 and CDR2: PRHDT, FYEKMQ (reference sequence). V lost 3 bases and J lost 3, with 14 bases in between. The CDR3 loop spans 15 amino acids. In DNA form, the CDR3 reads TGTGCCAGCAGCTTTCGGTCGGGGAGTGACTATGGCTACACCTTC. Amino acids: CASSFRSGSDYGYTF.

The chain employs TRBV6-5 and TRBJ2-3; TRBD2 might be the D (6 bases). The CDR3 has 13 residues. V lost 6 bases and J 5 bases, leaving 12 bases between the germline ends. Germline CDR1 is MNHEY and CDR2 is SVGAGI. The DNA for the CDR3 is TGTGCCAGCAGACGGGACTCCCTAGATACGCAGTATTTT. Encoded protein: CASRRDSLDTQYF.

V gene TRBV9 combines with J gene TRBJ1-2; 8 bases line up with TRBD1. V dropped 4 bases and J dropped 5; count of bases not matched to a gene: 7. The germline V gene encodes CDR1 SGDLS and CDR2 YYNGEE. The CDR3 consists of 14 residues. The CDR3: CASSLSGQEYGYTF. DNA for the CDR3: TGTGCCAGCAGCCTCTCGGGACAGGAGTATGGCTACACCTTC.

The chain recombines TRBV4-1 with TRBJ2-1, with 11 bases matching TRBD2. From germline, CDR1 is MGHRA and CDR2 YSYEKL. The V segment lost 5 bases and the J segment 4 bases; nucleotides outside the gene matches: 7. This CDR3 comprises 16 residues. The CDR3 sequence: CASSSKLAGVYNEQFF. The CDR3 region has the DNA TGCGCCAGCAGCTCCAAACTAGCGGGGGTATACAATGAGCAGTTCTTC.

The CDR3: CASSYSILAGEFF. The CDR3, as DNA: TGTGCCAGCAGTTACTCGATACTAGCGGGAGAGTTCTTC. J is TRBJ2-1 and V is TRBV6-5; TRBD2 matches 11 bases. Germline assignment: CDR1 MNHEY and CDR2 SVGAGI. The CDR3 has 13 residues. J was trimmed by 14 bases and V by 0 bases; bases with no gene match: 3.

The gene calls are TRBV6-5 and TRBJ2-7, with TRBD1 matching over 7 bases. The V segment lost 3 bases and the J segment 6 bases; nucleotides outside the gene matches: 5. The germline V gene encodes CDR1 MNHEY and CDR2 SVGAGI. This CDR3 region has 13 residues. CDR3 amino acids: CASSYRQGREQYF. CDR3 DNA sequence: TGTGCCAGCAGTTATAGACAGGGACGCGAGCAGTACTTC.

This chain uses TRBV7-2 with TRBJ1-5, with D possibly being TRBD1 (5 bases). Germline V gene data show CDR1 as SGHTA and CDR2 as FQGNSA. Deletions cut 3 bases from V and 6 bases from J, with 12 bases between. The CDR3 has 14 amino acids. The CDR3: CASSFITGIQPQHF. Here the CDR3 DNA reads TGTGCCAGCAGCTTTATCACAGGCATTCAGCCCCAGCATTTT.

The chain uses TRBV11-2 and TRBJ1-2; 8 bases line up with TRBD1. There are 15 residues in the CDR3. V shed 4 bases and J 7 bases; nucleotides not matched to a gene: 11. Per the germline V gene, CDR1 is SGHAT and CDR2 is FQNNGV. DNA for the CDR3: TGTGCCAGCAGCTCTTTGCAGGGGGCGAACGGTGGCTACACCTTC. Translating it yields CASSSLQGANGGYTF.

The chain combines TRBV19 with TRBJ2-2, with D perhaps matching TRBD1 or TRBD2 (5 bases each). V lost 7 bases to trimming and J lost 13 bases, with 34 bases between them. CDR1 is LNHDA, CDR2 SQIVND, per germline (reference sequence). CDR3 size: 18 residues. The CDR3 sequence: CASMPAPGRKNLPGRLFF. The CDR3 nucleotides read TGTGCCAGTATGCCGGCCCCGGGACGGAAAAACCTCCCGGGTCGGCTGTTTTTT. The full variable domain, rest sourced from reference TRBV19 and TRBJ2-2, is DGGITQSPKYLFRKEGQNVTLSCEQNLNHDAMYWYRQDPGQGLRLIYYSQIVNDFQKGDIAEGYSVSREKKESFPLTVTSAQKNPTAFYLCASMPAPGRKNLPGRLFFGEGSRLTVL.

This chain links TRBV3-1 (or the pseudogene TRBV3-2) with TRBJ2-7, with no clear D. Trimming took 3 bases from V and 1 from J, leaving 1 base between them. The CDR3 consists of 11 residues. Germline-derived CDR1 and CDR2 are LGHDT and YNNKEL (reference sequence). CDR3 sequence reads: CASSHSYEQYF. DNA of the CDR3: TGTGCCAGCAGCCATTCCTACGAGCAGTACTTC.

This rearrangement joins TRBV18 to TRBJ2-7, with 11 bases lining up with TRBD2. V lost 4 bases, J lost 1 base, and 9 bases stayed unmatched. CDR3 length: 17 amino acids. CDR1 KGHSH and CDR2 LQKENI come from the germline V gene. CDR3 bases: TGTGCCAGCTCACTTAGAACTCGACTAGCGGGATCCTACGAGCAGTACTTC. Its translation: CASSLRTRLAGSYEQYF.

This rearrangement joins TRBV6-5 to TRBJ1-5; D unclear. Germline assignment: CDR1 MNHEY and CDR2 SVGAGI. This CDR3 is built from 15 residues. V lost 0 bases to trimming and J lost 3 bases, with 9 bases between them. The DNA of the CDR3 is TGTGCCAGCAGTTACTCCGGAGTCCCCAATCAGCCCCAGCATTTT. This encodes CASSYSGVPNQPQHF.

This sequence joins TRBV18 and TRBJ1-2; maybe TRBD1 (6 bases). The CDR3 has 14 residues. V was clipped by 3 bases and J by 8 bases, with 16 bases between them. Germline CDR1 reads KGHSH; CDR2 reads LQKENI. The CDR3, as DNA: TGTGCCAGCTCACCGAGACAGGCAGAATTAGGCTACACCTTC. This translates into CASSPRQAELGYTF. The full variable domain, completed using reference TRBV18 and TRBJ1-2, is NAGVMQNPRHLVRRRGQEARLRCSPMKGHSHVYWYRQLPEEGLKFMVYLQKENIIDESGMPKERFSAEFPKEGPSILRIQQVVRGDSAAYFCASSPRQAELGYTFGSGTRLTVV.

This clone turned up a few times. V usage is TRBV18 and J usage is TRBJ1-1, with D tentatively TRBD1 (5 bases). This CDR3 comprises 13 residues. V shed 10 bases and J shed 0 bases, with 12 bases lying between them. Germline CDR1 KGHSH, CDR2 LQKENI. CDR3 sequence reads: CAMRGSLNTEAFF. The CDR3 nucleotides read TGTGCCATGCGGGGCAGCTTGAACACTGAAGCTTTCTTT. The whole variable domain, remainder taken from reference TRBV18 and TRBJ1-1, is NAGVMQNPRHLVRRRGQEARLRCSPMKGHSHVYWYRQLPEEGLKFMVYLQKENIIDESGMPKERFSAEFPKEGPSILRIQQVVRGDSAAYFCAMRGSLNTEAFFGQGTRLTVV.

V and J are TRBV14 and TRBJ2-3; D might be TRBD1 (5 bases). The germline gives CDR1 SGHDN, CDR2 FVKESK. Trimming took 3 bases from V and 2 from J, leaving 6 bases between them. The CDR3 covers 13 residues. CDR3 in DNA: TGTGCCAGCAGCCAGGGGCTCACAGATACGCAGTATTTT. The encoded protein is CASSQGLTDTQYF.

The rearrangement joins TRBV2 to TRBJ1-2, with 7 bases identical to TRBD1. CDR3 length: 16 residues. Trimming took 5 bases from V and 5 from J; bases not matched to a gene: 14. Per germline, CDR1 SNHLY and CDR2 FYNNEI. CDR3: CASSPTESGGDYGYTF. In DNA, the CDR3 is TGTGCCAGCAGTCCCACCGAATCAGGGGGGGATTATGGCTACACCTTC.

This rearrangement joins TRBV12-3 or TRBV12-4 to TRBJ1-1; TRBD1 matches at 9 bases. The CDR3 has 13 amino acids. V lost 5 bases and J lost 11; bases outside the gene matches: 9. CDR3 loop: CASSPWDRVGAFF. In DNA form, the CDR3 reads TGTGCCAGCAGTCCTTGGGACAGGGTCGGCGCTTTCTTT.

V gene TRBV4-1 combines with J gene TRBJ2-1, with D unresolved. There are 16 residues in the CDR3. V lost 5 bases and J lost 6, with 20 bases in between. Germline-derived CDR1 and CDR2 are MGHRA and YSYEKL. The DNA of the CDR3 is TGCGCCAGCAGCTCCCCCGGAAGGGCGGTAAGCAATGAGCAGTTCTTC. Translated: CASSSPGRAVSNEQFF.

The rearrangement joins TRBV6-1 to TRBJ2-7, with 7 bases that match TRBD2. The CDR3 is 15 amino acids. Germline V gene data show CDR1 as MNHNS and CDR2 as SASEGT. The trim removed 3 bases at V and 1 base at J, leaving 6 bases unmatched. CDR3 DNA: TGTGCCAGCAGTGAGACTAGCTTAGGTTCCTACGAGCAGTACTTC. It encodes CASSETSLGSYEQYF.

This chain connects TRBV7-9 to TRBJ2-3, with 9 bases fitting TRBD2. Germline loops: CDR1 SEHNR, CDR2 FQNEAQ (reference sequence). The CDR3 consists of 14 residues. The ends lost 5 bases at V and 1 base at J; junction bases unmatched: 1. The CDR3 nucleotides are TGTGCCAGCAGCCGGACTAGCGGCACAGATACGCAGTATTTT. This sequence encodes CASSRTSGTDTQYF.

The chain links TRBV29-1 to TRBJ2-3, with D uncertain. Per germline, CDR1 SQVTM and CDR2 ANQGSEA. With 8 bases removed from V and 5 bases from J, the gap between germline ends came to 5 bases. This CDR3 is 9 amino acids long. The CDR3 sequence is CSYEDTQYF. The CDR3 DNA is TGCAGCTACGAAGATACGCAGTATTTT.

The chain links TRBV15 to TRBJ1-5; TRBD1 aligns across 7 bases. This CDR3 has 18 amino acids. Per the germline V gene, CDR1 is LNHNV and CDR2 is YYDKDF (reference sequence). The V and J ends lost 8 bases and 2 bases, in that order; junction bases with no gene match: 18. CDR3 bases: TGTGCCACCGACAGAGGCCCCCCCCGGACAGGCGGCAATCAGCCCCAGCATTTT. It encodes CATDRGPPRTGGNQPQHF.

This chain joins TRBV3-1 (or the pseudogene TRBV3-2) and TRBJ1-2; D remains unclear. CDR3 length: 14 amino acids. Looked up from germline, CDR1 is LGHDT and CDR2 is YNNKEL (reference sequence). Between the trimmed V and J ends, which lost 2 bases and 7 bases, there was a span of 14 bases. As DNA, the CDR3 is TGTGCCAGCAGCCAATTCCCCGGGGAGGTTGGCTACACCTTC. Protein sequence: CASSQFPGEVGYTF.

The chain recombines TRBV28 with TRBJ1-5; D gene ambiguous. Trimming shortened V by 2 bases and J by 0 bases, and 5 bases separated the two germline ends. The CDR3 consists of 14 residues. The germline gives CDR1 MDHEN, CDR2 SYDVKM. The DNA of the CDR3 is TGTGCCAGCAGTTTACTGGTTAGCAATCAGCCCCAGCATTTT. Protein product: CASSLLVSNQPQHF. Filled out from reference TRBV28 and TRBJ1-5, the complete variable domain reads DVKVTQSSRYLVKRTGEKVFLECVQDMDHENMFWYRQDPGLGLRLIYFSYDVKMKEKGDIPEGYSVSREKKERFSLILESASTNQTSMYLCASSLLVSNQPQHFGDGTRLSIL.

V usage is TRBV7-9 and J usage is TRBJ2-7, with 11 bases fitting TRBD2. Trimming cost V 5 bases and J 7 bases; bases outside gene matches: 4. CDR1 SEHNR and CDR2 FQNEAQ come from the germline V gene (reference sequence). This CDR3 is 13 amino acids long. CDR3 DNA: TGTGCCAGCAGCCGGACTAGCGGGCGGGAGCAGTACTTC. It is translated as CASSRTSGREQYF.

V gene TRBV5-6 combines with J gene TRBJ1-5, with no clear D. The germline V gene has CDR1 SGHDT and CDR2 YYEEEE. This CDR3 has 12 amino acids. The ends were cut back, 2 bases at V and 9 bases at J, with 9 bases in the middle. The CDR3: CASSLGLGPQHF. CDR3 bases: TGTGCCAGCAGCTTAGGTCTGGGGCCCCAGCATTTT. Filled out from reference TRBV5-6 and TRBJ1-5, the complete variable domain reads DAGVTQSPTHLIKTRGQQVTLRCSPKSGHDTVSWYQQALGQGPQFIFQYYEEEERQRGNFPDRFSGHQFPNYSSELNVNALLLGDSALYLCASSLGLGPQHFGDGTRLSIL.